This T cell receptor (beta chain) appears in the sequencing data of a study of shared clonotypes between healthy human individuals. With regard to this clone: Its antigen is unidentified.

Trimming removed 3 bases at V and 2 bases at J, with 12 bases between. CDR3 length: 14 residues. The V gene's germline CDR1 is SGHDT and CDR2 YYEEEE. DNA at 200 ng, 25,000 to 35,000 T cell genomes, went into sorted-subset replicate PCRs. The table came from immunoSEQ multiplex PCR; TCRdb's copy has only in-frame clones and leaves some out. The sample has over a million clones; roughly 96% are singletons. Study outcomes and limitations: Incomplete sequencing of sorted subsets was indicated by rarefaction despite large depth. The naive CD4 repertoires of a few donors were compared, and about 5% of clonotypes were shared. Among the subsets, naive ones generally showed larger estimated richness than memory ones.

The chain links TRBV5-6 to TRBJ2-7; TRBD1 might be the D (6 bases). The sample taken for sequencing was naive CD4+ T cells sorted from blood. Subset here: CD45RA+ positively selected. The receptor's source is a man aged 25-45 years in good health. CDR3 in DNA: TGTGCCAGCAGCTACGGACAGTCCCCCTACGAGCAGTACTTC. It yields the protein CASSYGQSPYEQYF.